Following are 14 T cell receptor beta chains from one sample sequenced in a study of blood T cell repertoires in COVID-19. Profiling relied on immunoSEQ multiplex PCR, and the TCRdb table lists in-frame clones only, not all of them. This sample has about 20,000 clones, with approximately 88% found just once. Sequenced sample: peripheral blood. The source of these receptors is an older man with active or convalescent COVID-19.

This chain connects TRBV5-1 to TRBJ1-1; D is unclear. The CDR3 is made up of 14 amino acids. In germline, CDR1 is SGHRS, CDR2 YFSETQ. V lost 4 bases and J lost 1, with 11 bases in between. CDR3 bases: TGCGCCAGCAGCACCCCCCAGGAGAACACTGAAGCTTTCTTT. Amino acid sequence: CASSTPQENTEAFF.

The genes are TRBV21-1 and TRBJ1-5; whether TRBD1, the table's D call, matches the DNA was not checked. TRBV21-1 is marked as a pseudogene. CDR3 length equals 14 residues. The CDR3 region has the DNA TGTGCCAGCAGGCCCCCACAGGGATGTCAGCCCCAGCATTTT. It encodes CASRPPQGCQPQHF.

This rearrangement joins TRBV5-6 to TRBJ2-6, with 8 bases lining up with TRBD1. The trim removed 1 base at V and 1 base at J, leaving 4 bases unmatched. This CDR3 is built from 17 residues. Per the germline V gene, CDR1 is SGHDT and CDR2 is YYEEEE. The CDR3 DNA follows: TGTGCCAGCAGCTTGTTTACAGGGGGGTCTGGGGCCAACGTCCTGACTTTC. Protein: CASSLFTGGSGANVLTF.

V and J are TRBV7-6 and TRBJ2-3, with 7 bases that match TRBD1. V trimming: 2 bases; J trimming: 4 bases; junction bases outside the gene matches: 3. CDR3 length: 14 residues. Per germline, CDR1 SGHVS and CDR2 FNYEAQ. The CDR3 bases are TGTGCCAGCAGCTTACGGGACAGCCCAGATACGCAGTATTTT. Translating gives CASSLRDSPDTQYF.

The CDR3 region is CASSYSFTGNTEAFF. CDR3 in DNA: TGTGCCAGCAGTTACTCGTTTACGGGGAACACTGAAGCTTTCTTT. This chain connects TRBV6-5 to TRBJ1-1, with no clear D. Trimming took 0 bases from V and 1 from J, leaving 9 bases between them. CDR1 MNHEY and CDR2 SVGAGI come from the germline V gene. The CDR3 is 15 residues long.

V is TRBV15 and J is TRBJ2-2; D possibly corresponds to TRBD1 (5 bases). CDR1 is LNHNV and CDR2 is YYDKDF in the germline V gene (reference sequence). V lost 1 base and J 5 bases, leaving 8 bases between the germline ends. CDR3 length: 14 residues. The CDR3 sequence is CATSRGQGTGELFF. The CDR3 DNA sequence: TGTGCCACCAGCAGAGGGCAGGGAACCGGGGAGCTGTTTTTT. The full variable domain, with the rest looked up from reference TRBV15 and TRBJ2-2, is DAMVIQNPRYQVTQFGKPVTLSCSQTLNHNVMYWYQQKSSQAPKLLFHYYDKDFNNEADTPDNFQSRRPNTSFCFLDIRSPGLGDTAMYLCATSRGQGTGELFFGEGSRLTVL.

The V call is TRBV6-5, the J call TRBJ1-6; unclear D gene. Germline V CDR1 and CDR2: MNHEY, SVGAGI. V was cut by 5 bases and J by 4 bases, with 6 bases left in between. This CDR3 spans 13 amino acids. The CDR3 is CASSTGYNSPLHF. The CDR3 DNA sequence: TGTGCCAGCAGTACGGGATATAATTCACCCCTCCACTTT.

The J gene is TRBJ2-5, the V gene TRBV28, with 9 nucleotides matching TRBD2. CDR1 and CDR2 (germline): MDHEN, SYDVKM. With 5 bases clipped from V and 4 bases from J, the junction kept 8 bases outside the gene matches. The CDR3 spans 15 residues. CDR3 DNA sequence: TGTGCCAGCAGTCCCTCCCTTAGCGGGGGAGAGACCCAGTACTTC. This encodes CASSPSLSGGETQYF.

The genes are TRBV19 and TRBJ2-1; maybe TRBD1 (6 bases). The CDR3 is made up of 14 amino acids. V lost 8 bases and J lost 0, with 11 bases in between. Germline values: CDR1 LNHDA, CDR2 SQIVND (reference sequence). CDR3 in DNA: TGTGCCAGTCGACAGGTTAGCTCCTACAATGAGCAGTTCTTC. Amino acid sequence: CASRQVSSYNEQFF. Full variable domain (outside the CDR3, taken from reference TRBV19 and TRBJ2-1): DGGITQSPKYLFRKEGQNVTLSCEQNLNHDAMYWYRQDPGQGLRLIYYSQIVNDFQKGDIAEGYSVSREKKESFPLTVTSAQKNPTAFYLCASRQVSSYNEQFFGPGTRLTVL.

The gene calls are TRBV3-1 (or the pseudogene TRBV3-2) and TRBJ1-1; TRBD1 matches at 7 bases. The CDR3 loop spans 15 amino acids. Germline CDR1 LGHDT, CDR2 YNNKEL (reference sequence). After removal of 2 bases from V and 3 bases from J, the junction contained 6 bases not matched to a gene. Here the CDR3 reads CASSQTGVVHTEAFF. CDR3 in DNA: TGTGCCAGCAGCCAAACAGGGGTGGTGCACACTGAAGCTTTCTTT.

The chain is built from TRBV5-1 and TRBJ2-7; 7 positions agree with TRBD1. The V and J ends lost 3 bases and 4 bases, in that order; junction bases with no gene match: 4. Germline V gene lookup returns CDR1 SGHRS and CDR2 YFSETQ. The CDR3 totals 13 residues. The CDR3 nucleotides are TGCGCCAGCAGCTCGGGACAGACTTACGAGCAGTACTTC. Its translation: CASSSGQTYEQYF.

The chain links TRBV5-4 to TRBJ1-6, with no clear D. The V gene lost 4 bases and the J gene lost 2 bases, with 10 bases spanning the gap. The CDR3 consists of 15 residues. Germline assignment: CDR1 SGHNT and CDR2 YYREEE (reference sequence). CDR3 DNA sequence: TGTGCCAGCAGCCCGGCCGGGACCTATAATTCACCCCTCCACTTT. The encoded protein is CASSPAGTYNSPLHF.

For the CDR3, the DNA is TGTGCCAGCAGTTTAATTGGTCCGTCAGCCGGGACAATCGCTGGCGAGCAGTACTTC. This encodes CASSLIGPSAGTIAGEQYF. The J gene is TRBJ2-7, the V gene TRBV28; maybe TRBD1 (6 bases). With 2 bases removed from V and 6 bases from J, the gap between germline ends came to 29 bases. There are 19 residues in the CDR3. Germline V gives CDR1 MDHEN, CDR2 SYDVKM.

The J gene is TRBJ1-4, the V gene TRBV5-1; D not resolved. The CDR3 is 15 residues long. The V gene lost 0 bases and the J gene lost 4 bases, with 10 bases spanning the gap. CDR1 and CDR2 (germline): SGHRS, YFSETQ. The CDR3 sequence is CASSLGSRFNEKLFF. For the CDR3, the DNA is TGCGCCAGCAGCTTGGGCTCCAGGTTTAATGAAAAACTGTTTTTT.